This record covers a single T cell receptor beta chain. Its antigen remains unknown. V gave up 10 bases and J gave up 1 base; unmatched junction bases: 6. CDR3 length: 13 amino acids. Germline values: CDR1 SNHLY, CDR2 FYNNEI. This record belongs to a study of cytomegalovirus exposure and HLA in healthy donors. General study findings and limits: The study designated 150 to 200 TCR beta chains cytomegalovirus-associated.

Both 60 Vbeta primers and 13 Jbeta primers went into the PCR. Sequencing was performed with immunoSEQ multiplex PCR; in TCRdb, only in-frame clones are kept and a portion is missing. Here the sample spans roughly 100,000 clones, 70% being singletons. This TCR was recovered from a man between 35 and 55 years old in good health and CMV-seropositive. The chain has TRBV2 and TRBJ2-7, with 8 nucleotides matching TRBD2. Source material: PBMCs. CDR3 bases: TGTGCCAACGGGAGGGAGGATTCCTACGAGCAGTACTTC. Translated, it gives CANGREDSYEQYF.